The entry below gives a single TCR beta chain sequence along with its context. Its antigen is unidentified. Axillary draining lymph nodes of breast cancer patients supplied the node samples. The CDR3 covers 16 residues. Germline-derived CDR1 and CDR2 are SQVTM and ANQGSEA. V lost 4 bases, J lost 6 bases, and 14 bases stayed unmatched. Each CDR3 protein is one row after TCRdb ran MiXCR on the multiplex PCR reads. Seen here are 190,000 or so distinct CDR3 sequences, over 25% observed once, and the top ten hold 4% to 5.5%. The data were obtained in a study of breast tumors, draining lymph nodes, adjacent tissues. Study-level points and caveats: Tumor repertoires ranked between lymph nodes and nontumor tissue in diversity, with V and J gene preferences. Findings are consistent with lymph node origin and intratumoral expansion of most tumor T cells.

The sequenced material came from axillary lymph node tissue. This chain links TRBV29-1 with TRBJ2-1, with 8 bases matching TRBD2. The clonotype comes from a female donor with breast cancer. Some clones in this sample may be carry-over from other donors' samples. CDR3: CSVVYYLGAGANEQFF. In nucleotides, the CDR3 is TGCAGCGTTGTTTACTACTTAGGAGCGGGAGCCAATGAGCAGTTCTTC.